A single sample gave rise to the 20 T cell receptor beta chains below, sequenced in a study of cytomegalovirus exposure and HLA in healthy donors. PCR used 60 Vbeta primers and 13 Jbeta primers. The repertoire was sequenced with immunoSEQ multiplex PCR; TCRdb's copy has only in-frame clones and lacks some. The sample gives hundreds of thousands of clones, around 89% of which show up once; approximately 1% is in the top ten. Sequencing input: PBMCs. These receptors originate from a woman between 18 and 29 years old in good health and CMV-seronegative.

The chain employs TRBV29-1 and TRBJ2-1, with D possibly matching TRBD1 (6 bases). CDR3 length: 11 amino acids. V lost 7 bases, J lost 10 bases, and 14 bases lay in between. Germline CDR1 reads SQVTM; CDR2 reads ANQGSEA. The CDR3: CSGGQAIEQFF. In DNA form, the CDR3 reads TGCAGCGGGGGGCAGGCTATCGAGCAGTTCTTC.

This clone occurred a few times. The chain links TRBV4-3 to TRBJ2-1; 10 nucleotides line up with TRBD1. The ends lost 1 base at V and 2 bases at J; junction bases unmatched: 2. This CDR3 contains 16 residues. Germline CDR1 is LGHNA and CDR2 is YSLEER. DNA for the CDR3: TGCGCCAGCAGCCAAGCCGGGACAGGGGCCTACAATGAGCAGTTCTTC. Protein sequence: CASSQAGTGAYNEQFF.

The rearrangement joins TRBV6-4 to TRBJ2-1; possible D gene TRBD2, 9 bases. The germline V and J ends were trimmed by 2 bases and 9 bases, with 20 bases remaining between them. From germline, CDR1 is MRHNA and CDR2 SNTAGT. The CDR3 has 16 amino acids. This CDR3 is CASSDGSSGGQVEQFF. The CDR3 nucleotides are TGTGCCAGCAGTGACGGTAGTAGCGGGGGACAGGTTGAGCAGTTCTTC.

This chain connects TRBV7-2 to TRBJ1-4; TRBD1 matches 8 bases. Unmatched junction bases numbered 7, after V lost 5 bases and J lost 2 bases. The CDR3 runs to 16 residues. CDR1 and CDR2 from the germline V gene are SGHTA and FQGNSA. This CDR3 is CASSIYRGATNEKLFF. CDR3 sequence (DNA): TGTGCCAGCAGCATATACAGGGGGGCCACTAATGAAAAACTGTTTTTT.

The chain combines TRBV6-5 with TRBJ2-7; 10 nucleotides agree with TRBD1. In germline, CDR1 is MNHEY, CDR2 SVGAGI. V dropped 2 bases and J dropped 1; count of bases not matched to a gene: 2. The CDR3 spans 15 residues. CDR3: CASSYRDRGSYEQYF. The CDR3 bases are TGTGCCAGCAGTTACCGGGACAGGGGTTCCTACGAGCAGTACTTC.

The chain uses TRBV7-9 and TRBJ1-1; 8 positions match TRBD1. Germline assignment: CDR1 SEHNR and CDR2 FQNEAQ (reference sequence). J was trimmed by 1 base and V by 5 bases; bases with no gene match: 3. CDR3 length equals 14 residues. The CDR3 is CASSRQGTNTEAFF. As DNA, the CDR3 is TGTGCCAGCAGCCGACAGGGGACGAACACTGAAGCTTTCTTT.

V and J are TRBV5-4 and TRBJ2-1; 8 bases fit TRBD2. V lost 4 bases to trimming and J lost 3 bases; unmatched junction nucleotides: 6. There are 15 residues in the CDR3. Germline assignment: CDR1 SGHNT and CDR2 YYREEE (reference sequence). The CDR3 DNA is TGTGCCAGCAGCCACGGGGGGGCGGTCTACAATGAGCAGTTCTTC. Translation: CASSHGGAVYNEQFF.

The chain employs TRBV19 and TRBJ2-1; a possible D gene is TRBD1 (6 bases). CDR1 is LNHDA, CDR2 SQIVND, per germline (reference sequence). Trimming removed 7 bases from V and 10 bases from J, with 17 bases in between. The CDR3 sequence is 13 residues long. The CDR3 DNA follows: TGTGCCAGTACATCAGGGGTAAACGTGGAGCAGTTCTTC. Translated: CASTSGVNVEQFF.

This chain connects TRBV19 to TRBJ1-4; unclear D gene. CDR1 and CDR2 (germline): LNHDA, SQIVND (reference sequence). The V gene lost 3 bases and the J gene lost 0 bases, with 8 bases spanning the gap. The CDR3 consists of 15 residues. The CDR3 DNA reads as TGTGCCAGTAGTATCGCGGCTGCAACTAATGAAAAACTGTTTTTT. Protein sequence: CASSIAAATNEKLFF.

The J gene is TRBJ1-5, the V gene TRBV19; 8 nucleotides line up with TRBD1. The V gene's germline CDR1 is LNHDA and CDR2 SQIVND (reference sequence). The CDR3 covers 14 residues. The V and J ends lost 4 bases and 4 bases, in that order; junction bases with no gene match: 3. CDR3 sequence: CASSTDRGNQPQHF. The CDR3 DNA reads TGTGCCAGTAGTACCGACAGGGGAAATCAGCCCCAGCATTTT.

On this clone: The identical CDR3 is also encoded by other nucleotide sequences in the sample. CDR3: CASSPTGLNTEAFF. CDR3 in DNA: TGTGCCAGCTCACCAACAGGACTGAACACTGAAGCTTTCTTT. The J gene is TRBJ1-1, the V gene TRBV18, with D possibly being TRBD1 (5 bases). The CDR3 is 14 amino acids. V was clipped by 2 bases and J by 0 bases, with 7 bases between them. Germline CDR1 KGHSH, CDR2 LQKENI.

The chain uses TRBV5-4 and TRBJ1-2; 9 nucleotides line up with TRBD1. This CDR3 is built from 14 residues. CDR1 SGHNT and CDR2 YYREEE come from the germline V gene (reference sequence). After removal of 4 bases from V and 4 bases from J, the junction contained 5 bases not matched to a gene. The CDR3 region is CASSPGQGGYGYTF. Here the CDR3 DNA reads TGTGCCAGCAGCCCGGGACAGGGTGGCTATGGCTACACCTTC.

The chain is built from TRBV7-9 and TRBJ1-3; D possibly corresponds to TRBD1 (5 bases). In germline, CDR1 is SEHNR, CDR2 FQNEAQ (reference sequence). Deletions cut 2 bases from V and 5 bases from J, with 13 bases between. CDR3 length equals 15 residues. This CDR3 is CASSLTRTNRNTIYF. CDR3 sequence (DNA): TGTGCCAGCAGCTTAACCCGGACAAACAGAAACACCATATATTTT.

V gene TRBV7-6 combines with J gene TRBJ2-5, with 11 bases that match TRBD1. Germline-derived CDR1 and CDR2 are SGHVS and FNYEAQ. The ends lost 5 bases at V and 5 bases at J; junction bases unmatched: 13. The CDR3 extends over 17 amino acids. The CDR3 nucleotides are TGTGCCAGCAGCCCCAGAACCGGGACAGGGGGTATGGAGACCCAGTACTTC. This encodes CASSPRTGTGGMETQYF.

This clone was picked up a small number of times. One end of the junction is discordant with germline, which a read error may explain. This chain's CDR3 is CASSIGRGDGTDTQYF. The CDR3 region has the DNA TGTGCCAGTAGTATTGGCAGGGGGGATGGCACGGATACGCAGTATTTT. The chain has TRBV19 and TRBJ2-3, with a tentative D call TRBD1 (7 bases). This CDR3 contains 16 residues. The V gene's germline CDR1 is LNHDA and CDR2 SQIVND (reference sequence).

The chain has TRBV5-4 and TRBJ2-7; 8 bases agree with TRBD1. The germline V gene has CDR1 SGHNT and CDR2 YYREEE (reference sequence). The V and J ends lost 4 bases and 4 bases, in that order; junction bases with no gene match: 10. The CDR3 runs 15 residues. The CDR3 bases are TGTGCCAGCAGCACCCGGGACAGGTACCCTTACGAGCAGTACTTC. It codes for CASSTRDRYPYEQYF.

This sequence joins TRBV29-1 and TRBJ2-3; 7 nucleotides line up with TRBD1. V was pared by 3 bases and J by 2 bases, with 8 bases of the junction left unmatched. Germline CDR1 SQVTM, CDR2 ANQGSEA. The CDR3 has 15 amino acids. CDR3 bases: TGCAGCGTTGAGGGTGCCGGGACAGCCACAGATACGCAGTATTTT. This encodes CSVEGAGTATDTQYF.

The rearrangement links TRBV6-1 to TRBJ1-2; TRBD1 aligns across 8 bases. CDR1 and CDR2 (germline): MNHNS, SASEGT. This CDR3 is 14 amino acids long. V trimming: 7 bases; J trimming: 5 bases; junction bases outside the gene matches: 9. The CDR3 protein is CASTGQGIIYGYTF. As DNA, the CDR3 is TGTGCCAGCACCGGACAGGGTATAATTTATGGCTACACCTTC.

Worth noting for this clone: At one boundary the junction diverges from the germline segment, which might be a read error. DNA for the CDR3: TGTGCCAGCAGCGGGGCGCGTTGGGACAAGTCCCGGAACGCTGAAGCTTTCTTT. It specifies CASSGARWDKSRNAEAFF. V is TRBV9 and J is TRBJ1-1; D is perhaps TRBD1 (6 bases). Germline-derived CDR1 and CDR2 are SGDLS and YYNGEE. This CDR3 spans 18 amino acids.

The chain employs TRBV7-3 and TRBJ2-7; the match to TRBD2 covers 11 bases. The CDR3 runs to 15 residues. J gave up 5 bases and V 6 bases, and 9 bases lay outside the gene matches. Germline-derived CDR1 and CDR2 are SGHTA and FQGTGA. CDR3 in amino acids: CASRISGRVYNEQYF. CDR3 nucleotide sequence: TGTGCCAGCAGAATTAGCGGGAGGGTGTATAACGAGCAGTACTTC.